A single sample is the source of the 12 T cell receptor gamma chains below, sequenced in a study of gammadelta T cells in human blood. TCRdb ran CATT on the RT-PCR reads. This sample contains dozens of gamma-chain clones. Material: non-Vgamma9Vdelta2 gamma-delta T cells from cord blood. The receptors shown here come from a newborn.

The V call is TRGV9, the J call TRGJP. CDR1 is GITISATS and CDR2 is ISYDGTV in the germline V gene (reference sequence). The V and J ends lost 1 base and 6 bases, in that order; junction bases with no gene match: 3. The CDR3 covers 16 residues. The CDR3 nucleotides read TGTGCCTTGTGGGAGGTTCTAGAGTTGGGCAAAAAAATCAAGGTATTT. Translation gives CALWEVLELGKKIKVF.

This clone was counted a few times. V is TRGV4 and J is TRGJ1 or TRGJ2. This CDR3 has 12 residues. From germline, CDR1 is EGSTGY and CDR2 YDSYTSSV. The trim removed 4 bases at V and 2 bases at J, leaving 2 bases unmatched. The CDR3 loop is CATWDYYYKKLF. The CDR3, as DNA: TGTGCCACCTGGGACTATTATTATAAGAAACTCTTT.

With respect to this clone: TCRdb attributes to this sequence the protein of a much larger clone, which differs from the DNA translation at residue 9; a read error is likely, and the protein displayed is translated from the DNA. V gene TRGV5 combines with J gene TRGJP1. The V gene's germline CDR1 is VINAFY and CDR2 YDVSNSKD. The CDR3 is 15 amino acids. The CDR3 sequence is CATWDTYTPGWFKIF. CDR3 DNA: TGTGCCACCTGGGACACCTATACCCCTGGTTGGTTCAAGATATTT.

This clone is termed hyperexpanded. The identical CDR3 is also encoded by other nucleotide sequences in the sample. This chain links TRGV9 with TRGJ1 or TRGJ2. CDR1 GITISATS and CDR2 ISYDGTV come from the germline V gene (reference sequence). The CDR3 length is 13 residues. Losses at the gene ends were 1 base for V and 1 base for J; bases not matched to a gene: 1. The CDR3 protein is CALWEVNYYKKLF. The CDR3, as DNA: TGTGCCTTGTGGGAGGTCAATTATTATAAGAAACTCTTT.

Notes on this clone: A far larger clone is one base from this, pointing to a likely read error. V usage is TRGV10 and J usage is TRGJ1 or TRGJ2. TRGV10 is placed among ORFs of uncertain function. The CDR3 totals 10 residues. The CDR3 bases are TGTGCTGCGTGGGATTATGAGAACCTCTTT. Protein: CAAWDYENLF.

About this clone: A clone one base away is much larger, so this may be a read error. The J gene is TRGJP1, the V gene TRGV8. This CDR3 region has 14 residues. Germline CDR1 reads VENAVY; CDR2 reads YDSYNSRV. Here the CDR3 reads CTTWSRSTGWFKIF. The CDR3 DNA is TGTACCACCTGGTCTCGGAGCACTGGTTGGTTCAAGATATTT.

Of note for this clone: This likely stems from a read error, as it lies one base from a far larger clone. In the same sample, other DNA sequences code for this CDR3. This chain uses TRGV3 with TRGJ1 or TRGJ2. V was clipped by 3 bases and J by 5 bases; unmatched bases: 10. This CDR3 spans 14 amino acids. Germline CDR1 reads VTNTFY; CDR2 reads YDVSTARD (reference sequence). The CDR3 nucleotides read TGTGCCACCTGGGACCCGCGCTGTGATTATAAGAAACTCTTT. Translated: CATWDPRCDYKKLF.

Concerning this clone itself: The protein TCRdb lists belongs to a much larger clone and differs from this DNA's translation at residue 13, which points to a read error; the protein shown is made from the DNA. J is TRGJ1 or TRGJ2 and V is TRGV3. Germline CDR1 reads VTNTFY; CDR2 reads YDVSTARD (reference sequence). The CDR3 has 15 residues. The CDR3 sequence is CATWDRRSIHYKNLF. The CDR3 DNA sequence: TGTGCCACCTGGGACAGGCGTAGTATACATTATAAGAACCTCTTT.

Turning to this clone: The TCRdb protein, from a much larger clone, departs from this DNA's translation at residue 4, likely by read error; the protein shown derives from the DNA. The chain employs TRGV8 and TRGJ1 or TRGJ2. The CDR3 extends over 11 amino acids. Germline-derived CDR1 and CDR2 are VENAVY and YDSYNSRV. The DNA for the CDR3 is TGTGCCACCTTGGATAGGGATAAGAAACTCTTT. Protein: CATLDRDKKLF.

A remark on this clone: Since a far larger clone is one base different, this is likely a read error. The chain carries TRGV4 and TRGJ1 or TRGJ2. The CDR3 runs 13 residues. Germline V lookup: CDR1 EGSTGY, CDR2 YDSYTSSV. CDR3 nucleotide sequence: TGTGCCACCTGGGATATTTATTATTATAAGAATCTCTTT. It specifies CATWDIYYYKNLF.

Of note for this clone: This DNA's translation differs at residue 3 from TCRdb's protein, which comes from a much larger clone; a read error is likely, and the protein shown is translated from the DNA. The V call is TRGV8, the J call TRGJ1 or TRGJ2. The germline CDR1 and CDR2 sequences are VENAVY and YDSYNSRV. V dropped 11 bases and J dropped 8; count of bases not matched to a gene: 12. The CDR3 has 11 residues. The CDR3 region has the DNA TGTGCCATGTGGGATAGGGATAAGAAACTCTTT. Translated: CAMWDRDKKLF.

This clone was picked up one time. The TCRdb protein comes from a much larger clone and disagrees with this DNA's translation at residue 4, likely due to a read error; the protein given here is derived from the DNA. J is TRGJP1 and V is TRGV3. The length of the CDR3 is 15 residues. Germline V CDR1 and CDR2: VTNTFY, YDVSTARD (reference sequence). The CDR3 coding sequence is TGTGCCACCCGGGACACCTATACCACTGGTTGGTTCAAGATATTT. This codes for CATRDTYTTGWFKIF.